This entry describes one TCR beta chain. Its antigen is unidentified. TCRdb recomputed calls from the multiplex PCR reads with MiXCR, one row per CDR3 protein. Of 200,000 to 250,000 distinct CDR3 sequences detected, less than 40% appear once; the ten largest clones hold over 3.5%. This sample stems from a study of breast tumors, draining lymph nodes, adjacent tissues. Findings of the study overall: Tumor TCR diversity was below lymph nodes but above nontumor tissue. That most tumor T cells come from lymph nodes remained unproven.

The CDR3 extends over 14 amino acids. Trimming shortened V by 0 bases and J by 6 bases, and 9 bases separated the two germline ends. Germline V gene lookup returns CDR1 MGHRA and CDR2 YSYEKL. Breast cancer patients provided tissue from their axillary draining lymph nodes. V gene TRBV4-1 combines with J gene TRBJ2-1; no clear D. The sequence came from a female donor with breast cancer. Some clones in this sample may be carry-over from other donors' samples. The sequenced sample was axillary lymph node tissue. CDR3 sequence: CASSQDTDGNEQFF. The CDR3 DNA follows: TGCGCCAGCAGCCAAGATACGGACGGCAATGAGCAGTTCTTC.